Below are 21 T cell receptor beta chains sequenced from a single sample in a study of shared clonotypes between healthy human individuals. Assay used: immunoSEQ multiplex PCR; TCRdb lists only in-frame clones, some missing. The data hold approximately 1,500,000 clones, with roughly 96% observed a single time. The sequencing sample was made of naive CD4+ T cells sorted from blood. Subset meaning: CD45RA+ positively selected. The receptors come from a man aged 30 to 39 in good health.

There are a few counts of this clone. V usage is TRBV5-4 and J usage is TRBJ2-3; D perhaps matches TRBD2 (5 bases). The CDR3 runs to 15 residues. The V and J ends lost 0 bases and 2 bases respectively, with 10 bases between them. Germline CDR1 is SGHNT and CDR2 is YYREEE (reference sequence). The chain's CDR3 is CASSLGGLTTDTQYF. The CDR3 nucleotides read TGTGCCAGCAGCTTGGGAGGACTTACCACAGATACGCAGTATTTT.

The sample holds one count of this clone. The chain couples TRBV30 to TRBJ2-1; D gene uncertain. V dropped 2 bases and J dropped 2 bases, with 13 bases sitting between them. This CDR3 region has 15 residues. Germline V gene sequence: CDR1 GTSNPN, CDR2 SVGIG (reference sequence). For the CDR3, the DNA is TGTGCCTGGAGTTTGTTAGGGCTGGCCTACAATGAGCAGTTCTTC. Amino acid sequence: CAWSLLGLAYNEQFF.

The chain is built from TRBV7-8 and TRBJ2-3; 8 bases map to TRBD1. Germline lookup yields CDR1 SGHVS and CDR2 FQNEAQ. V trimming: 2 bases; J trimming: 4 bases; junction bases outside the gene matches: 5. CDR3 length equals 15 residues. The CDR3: CASSLQGARADTQYF. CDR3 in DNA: TGTGCCAGCAGCTTACAGGGGGCGCGGGCAGATACGCAGTATTTT.

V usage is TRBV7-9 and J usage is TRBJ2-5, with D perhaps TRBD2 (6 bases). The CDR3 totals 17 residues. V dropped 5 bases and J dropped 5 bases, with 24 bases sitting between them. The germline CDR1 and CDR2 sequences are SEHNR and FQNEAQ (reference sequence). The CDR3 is CASSPGRNFQREETQYF. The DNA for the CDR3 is TGTGCCAGCAGCCCGGGTAGAAACTTCCAACGGGAGGAGACCCAGTACTTC.

CDR3 sequence reads: CASRQGEYDEQFF. The CDR3 DNA sequence: TGCGCCAGCCGCCAGGGGGAGTACGATGAGCAGTTCTTC. The rearrangement uses TRBV5-1 and TRBJ2-1, with TRBD1 identical over 7 bases. V lost 7 bases and J lost 8; bases outside the gene matches: 9. Germline CDR1 reads SGHRS; CDR2 reads YFSETQ. The CDR3 consists of 13 residues.

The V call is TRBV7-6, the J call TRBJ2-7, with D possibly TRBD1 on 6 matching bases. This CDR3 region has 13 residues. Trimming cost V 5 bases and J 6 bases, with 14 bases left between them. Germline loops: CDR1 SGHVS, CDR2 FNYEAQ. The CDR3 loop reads CASSRYREGEQYF. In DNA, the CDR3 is TGTGCCAGCAGCCGGTACAGGGAAGGCGAGCAGTACTTC.

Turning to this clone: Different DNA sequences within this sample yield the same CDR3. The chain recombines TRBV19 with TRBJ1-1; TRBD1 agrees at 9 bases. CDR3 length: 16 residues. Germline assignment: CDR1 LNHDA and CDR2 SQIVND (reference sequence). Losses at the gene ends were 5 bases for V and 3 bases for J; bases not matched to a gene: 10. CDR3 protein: CASSPRTGAGDTEAFF. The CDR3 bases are TGTGCCAGTAGTCCACGGACAGGGGCGGGTGACACTGAAGCTTTCTTT.

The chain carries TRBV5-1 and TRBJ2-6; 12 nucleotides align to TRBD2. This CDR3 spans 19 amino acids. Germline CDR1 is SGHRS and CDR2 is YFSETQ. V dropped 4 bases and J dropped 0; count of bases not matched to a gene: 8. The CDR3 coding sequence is TGCGCCAGCAGCCTGGGACTAGCGGGTCTTGGCTCTGGGGCCAACGTCCTGACTTTC. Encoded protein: CASSLGLAGLGSGANVLTF.

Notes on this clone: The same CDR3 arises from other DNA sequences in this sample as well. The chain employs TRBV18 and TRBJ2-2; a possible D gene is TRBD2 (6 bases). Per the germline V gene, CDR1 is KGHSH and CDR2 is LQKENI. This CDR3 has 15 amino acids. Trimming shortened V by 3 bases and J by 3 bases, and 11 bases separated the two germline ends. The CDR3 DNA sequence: TGTGCCAGCTCACCCCTTCCGGGGGACACCGGGGAGCTGTTTTTT. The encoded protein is CASSPLPGDTGELFF. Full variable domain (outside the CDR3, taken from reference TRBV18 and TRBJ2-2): NAGVMQNPRHLVRRRGQEARLRCSPMKGHSHVYWYRQLPEEGLKFMVYLQKENIIDESGMPKERFSAEFPKEGPSILRIQQVVRGDSAAYFCASSPLPGDTGELFFGEGSRLTVL.

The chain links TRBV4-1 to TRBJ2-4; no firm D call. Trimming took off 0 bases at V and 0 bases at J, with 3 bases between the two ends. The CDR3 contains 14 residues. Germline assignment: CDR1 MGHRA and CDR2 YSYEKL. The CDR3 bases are TGCGCCAGCAGCCAAGAATTAGCCAAAAACATTCAGTACTTC. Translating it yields CASSQELAKNIQYF.

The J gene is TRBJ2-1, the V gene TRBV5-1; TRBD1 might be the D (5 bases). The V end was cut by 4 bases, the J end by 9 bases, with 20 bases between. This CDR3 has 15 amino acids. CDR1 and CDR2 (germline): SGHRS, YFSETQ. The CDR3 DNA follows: TGCGCCAGCAGCCAACTACCAGGACGACAGAGTGAGCAGTTCTTC. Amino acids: CASSQLPGRQSEQFF.

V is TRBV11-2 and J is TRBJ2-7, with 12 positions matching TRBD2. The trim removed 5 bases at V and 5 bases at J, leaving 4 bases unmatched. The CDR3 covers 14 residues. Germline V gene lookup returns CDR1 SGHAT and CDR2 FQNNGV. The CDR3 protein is CASSPGLAGHEQYF. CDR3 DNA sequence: TGTGCCAGCAGCCCTGGACTAGCGGGACACGAGCAGTACTTC.

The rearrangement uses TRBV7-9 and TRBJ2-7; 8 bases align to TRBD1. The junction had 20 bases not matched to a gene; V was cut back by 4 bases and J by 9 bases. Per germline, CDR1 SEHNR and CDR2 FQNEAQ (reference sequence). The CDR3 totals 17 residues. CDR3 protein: CASSSGQGPGMIYWQYF. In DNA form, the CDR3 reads TGTGCCAGCAGCTCCGGACAGGGCCCCGGAATGATTTACTGGCAGTACTTC. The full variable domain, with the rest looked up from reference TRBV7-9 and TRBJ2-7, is DTGVSQNPRHKITKRGQNVTFRCDPISEHNRLYWYRQTLGQGPEFLTYFQNEAQLEKSRLLSDRFSAERPKGSFSTLEIQRTEQGDSAMYLCASSSGQGPGMIYWQYFGPGTRLTVT.

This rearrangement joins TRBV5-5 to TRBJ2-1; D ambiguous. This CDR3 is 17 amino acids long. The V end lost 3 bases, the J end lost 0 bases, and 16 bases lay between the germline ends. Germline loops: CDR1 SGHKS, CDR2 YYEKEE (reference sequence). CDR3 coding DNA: TGTGCCAGCAGCTCCGCCTACAAGGGCCCCTCCTACAATGAGCAGTTCTTC. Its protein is CASSSAYKGPSYNEQFF.

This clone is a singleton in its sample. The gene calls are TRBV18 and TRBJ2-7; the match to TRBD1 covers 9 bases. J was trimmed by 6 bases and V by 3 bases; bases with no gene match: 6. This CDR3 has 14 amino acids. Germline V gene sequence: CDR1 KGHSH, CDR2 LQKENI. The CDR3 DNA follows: TGTGCCAGCTCACCCCCGGGACAGGGTTCCGAGCAGTACTTC. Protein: CASSPPGQGSEQYF. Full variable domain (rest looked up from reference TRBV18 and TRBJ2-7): NAGVMQNPRHLVRRRGQEARLRCSPMKGHSHVYWYRQLPEEGLKFMVYLQKENIIDESGMPKERFSAEFPKEGPSILRIQQVVRGDSAAYFCASSPPGQGSEQYFGPGTRLTVT.

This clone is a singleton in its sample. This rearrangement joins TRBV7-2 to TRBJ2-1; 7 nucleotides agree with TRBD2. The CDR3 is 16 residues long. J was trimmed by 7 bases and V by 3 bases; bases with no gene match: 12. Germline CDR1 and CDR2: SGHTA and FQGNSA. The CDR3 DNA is TGTGCCAGCAGCTTGGACTTAGCGGGTGTGTGGAATGAGCAGTTCTTC. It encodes CASSLDLAGVWNEQFF. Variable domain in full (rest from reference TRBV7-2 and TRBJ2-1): GAGVSQSPSNKVTEKGKDVELRCDPISGHTALYWYRQSLGQGLEFLIYFQGNSAPDKSGLPSDRFSAERTGGSVSTLTIQRTQQEDSAVYLCASSLDLAGVWNEQFFGPGTRLTVL.

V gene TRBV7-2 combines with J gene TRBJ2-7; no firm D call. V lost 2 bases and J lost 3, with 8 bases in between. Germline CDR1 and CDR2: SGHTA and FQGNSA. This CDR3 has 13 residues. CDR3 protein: CASSLLLNYEQYF. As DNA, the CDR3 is TGTGCCAGCAGCTTACTACTGAACTACGAGCAGTACTTC.

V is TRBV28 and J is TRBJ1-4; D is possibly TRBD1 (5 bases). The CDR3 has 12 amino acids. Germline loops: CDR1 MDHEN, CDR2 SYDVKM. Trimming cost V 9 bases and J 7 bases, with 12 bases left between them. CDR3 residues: CASWGVGEKLFF. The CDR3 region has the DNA TGTGCCAGTTGGGGGGTGGGTGAAAAACTGTTTTTT. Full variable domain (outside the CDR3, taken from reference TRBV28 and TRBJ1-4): DVKVTQSSRYLVKRTGEKVFLECVQDMDHENMFWYRQDPGLGLRLIYFSYDVKMKEKGDIPEGYSVSREKKERFSLILESASTNQTSMYLCASWGVGEKLFFGSGTQLSVL.

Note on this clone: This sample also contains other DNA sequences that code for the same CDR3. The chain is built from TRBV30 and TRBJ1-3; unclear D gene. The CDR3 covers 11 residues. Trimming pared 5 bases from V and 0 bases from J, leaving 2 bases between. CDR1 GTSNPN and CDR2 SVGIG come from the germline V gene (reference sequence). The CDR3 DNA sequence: TGTGCCTGGGCCTCTGGAAACACCATATATTTT. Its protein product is CAWASGNTIYF.

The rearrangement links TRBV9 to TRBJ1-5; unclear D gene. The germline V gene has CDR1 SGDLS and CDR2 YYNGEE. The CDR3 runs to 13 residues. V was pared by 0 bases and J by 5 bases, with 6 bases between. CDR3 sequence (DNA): TGTGCCAGCAGCGTAGACAAGGATCAGCCCCAGCATTTT. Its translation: CASSVDKDQPQHF.

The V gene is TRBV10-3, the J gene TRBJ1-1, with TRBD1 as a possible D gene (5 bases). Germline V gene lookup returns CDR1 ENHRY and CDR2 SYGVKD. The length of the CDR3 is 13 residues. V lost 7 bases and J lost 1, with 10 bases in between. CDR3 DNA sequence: TGTGCCATCAAAAGGGGAGGGAACACTGAAGCTTTCTTT. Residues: CAIKRGGNTEAFF.